This TCR beta chain was sequenced for a study of blood T cell repertoires in COVID-19. Overall study: The origin of the acute and convalescent COVID-19 samples was the United States, Italy and Spain. Sample material is recorded as cDNA or gDNA derived from T cells, B-cell-depleted T cells, or PBMCs.

In the study's own analysis: Reference gene primer amplification gave nucleated cell count estimates. Method: immunoSEQ multiplex PCR; TCRdb's copy keeps in-frame clones and lacks some. The V and J calls and the clone size are those of that table, but D and trimming were determined from the DNA. The top ten hold around 7.8% of the sample, which has about 320,000 clones, over 75% seen once. This CDR3 is built from 17 residues. Germline CDR1 SGHRS, CDR2 YFSETQ. The V and J ends lost 0 bases and 2 bases respectively, with 12 bases between them. Input material: peripheral blood. This clonotype originated in a human donor in a cohort sampled during active COVID-19. This chain uses TRBV5-1 with TRBJ2-6; D is possibly TRBD1 (5 bases). CDR3: CASSLEAGSPGANVLTF. DNA for the CDR3: TGCGCCAGCAGCTTGGAAGCAGGGTCCCCTGGGGCCAACGTCCTGACTTTC.